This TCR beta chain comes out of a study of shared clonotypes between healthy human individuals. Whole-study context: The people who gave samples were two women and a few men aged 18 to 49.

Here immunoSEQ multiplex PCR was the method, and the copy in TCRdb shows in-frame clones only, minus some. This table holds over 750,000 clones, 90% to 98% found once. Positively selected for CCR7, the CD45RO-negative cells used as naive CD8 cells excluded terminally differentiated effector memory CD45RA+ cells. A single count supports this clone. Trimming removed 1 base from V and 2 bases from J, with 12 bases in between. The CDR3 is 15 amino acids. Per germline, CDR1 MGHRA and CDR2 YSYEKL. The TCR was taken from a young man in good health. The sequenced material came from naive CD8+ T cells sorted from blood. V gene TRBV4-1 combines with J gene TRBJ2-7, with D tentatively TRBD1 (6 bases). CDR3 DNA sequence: TGCGCCAGCAGCCAAGTGGGGGCGGACCCCTACGAGCAGTACTTC. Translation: CASSQVGADPYEQYF.